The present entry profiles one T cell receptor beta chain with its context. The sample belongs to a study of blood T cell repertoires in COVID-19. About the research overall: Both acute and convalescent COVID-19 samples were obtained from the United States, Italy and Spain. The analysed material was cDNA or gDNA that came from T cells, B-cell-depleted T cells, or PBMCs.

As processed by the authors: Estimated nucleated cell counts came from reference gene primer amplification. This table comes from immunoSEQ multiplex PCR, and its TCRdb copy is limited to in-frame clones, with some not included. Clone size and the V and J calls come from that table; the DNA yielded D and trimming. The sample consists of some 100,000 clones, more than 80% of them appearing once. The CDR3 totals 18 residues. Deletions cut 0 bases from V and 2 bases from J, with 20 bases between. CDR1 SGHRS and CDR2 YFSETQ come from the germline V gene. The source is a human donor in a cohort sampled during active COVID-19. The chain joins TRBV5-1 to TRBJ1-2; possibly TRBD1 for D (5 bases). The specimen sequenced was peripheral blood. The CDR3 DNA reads TGCGCCAGCAGCTTGGCCGGGTCAGAGACAGCCAAGAACTATGGCTACACCTTC. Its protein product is CASSLAGSETAKNYGYTF.